What follows is one TCR beta chain and its context. Its antigen is undetermined. The CDR3 totals 14 residues. The germline gives CDR1 MNHEY, CDR2 SMNVEV (reference sequence). V gave up 9 bases and J gave up 0 bases, with 15 bases separating them. This sample is part of a study of T cells in Graves' hyperthyroidism and ophthalmopathy. On the study more broadly: It was at initial diagnosis, before any treatment, that peripheral blood was collected.

Study-wide results and limits: Using 13 V-J features, a model discriminated ophthalmopathy from stable hyperthyroidism.

RNA transcripts were the template for amplifying TCR beta CDR3 regions. HTBI primers were employed in a first-round RT-PCR of the TCR CDR3. TCRdb processed the multiplex PCR reads anew with MiXCR; each CDR3 protein has one entry. The sample consists of 380,000 or so distinct CDR3 sequences, around 13% of them appearing once. The sequence derives from a woman in her thirties with Graves' hyperthyroidism. The sequenced sample consisted of blood. The chain couples TRBV27 to TRBJ2-7; a weak D match, TRBD2 (7 bases). CDR3 coding DNA: TGTGCCAGAAGAGGGGGGGCTTCCTCCTACGAGCAGTACTTC. Translating it yields CARRGGASSYEQYF.